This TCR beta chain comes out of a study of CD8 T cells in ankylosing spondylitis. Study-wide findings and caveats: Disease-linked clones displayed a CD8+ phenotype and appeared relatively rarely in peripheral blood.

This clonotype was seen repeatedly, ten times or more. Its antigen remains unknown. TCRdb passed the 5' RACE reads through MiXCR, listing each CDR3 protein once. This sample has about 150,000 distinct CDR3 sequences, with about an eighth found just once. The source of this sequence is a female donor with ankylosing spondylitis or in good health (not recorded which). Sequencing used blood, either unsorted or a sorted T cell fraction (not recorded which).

The CDR3: CASSLEKAGAYEQYF. The DNA of the CDR3 is TGTGCCAGCAGCTTGGAAAAGGCAGGCGCCTACGAGCAGTACTTC. The chain has TRBV5-5 and TRBJ2-7; no clear D. Germline V gene sequence: CDR1 SGHKS, CDR2 YYEKEE (reference sequence). The CDR3 runs to 15 residues. V was clipped by 0 bases and J by 2 bases, with 12 bases between them.